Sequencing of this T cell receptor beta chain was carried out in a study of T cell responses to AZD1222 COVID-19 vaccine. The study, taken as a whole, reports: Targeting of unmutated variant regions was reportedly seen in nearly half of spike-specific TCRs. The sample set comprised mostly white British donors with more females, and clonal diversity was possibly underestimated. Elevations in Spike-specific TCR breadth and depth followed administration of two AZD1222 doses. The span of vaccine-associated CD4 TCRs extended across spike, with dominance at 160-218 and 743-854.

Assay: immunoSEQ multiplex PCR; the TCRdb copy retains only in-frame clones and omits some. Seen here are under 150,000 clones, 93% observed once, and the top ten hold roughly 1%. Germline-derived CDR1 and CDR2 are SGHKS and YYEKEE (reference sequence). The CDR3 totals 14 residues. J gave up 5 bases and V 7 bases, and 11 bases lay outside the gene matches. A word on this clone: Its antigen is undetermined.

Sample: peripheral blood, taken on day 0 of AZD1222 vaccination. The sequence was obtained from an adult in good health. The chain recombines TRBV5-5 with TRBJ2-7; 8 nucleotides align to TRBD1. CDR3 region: CASQRPGQVDEQYF. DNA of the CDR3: TGTGCCAGCCAGAGGCCGGGACAGGTTGACGAGCAGTACTTC.